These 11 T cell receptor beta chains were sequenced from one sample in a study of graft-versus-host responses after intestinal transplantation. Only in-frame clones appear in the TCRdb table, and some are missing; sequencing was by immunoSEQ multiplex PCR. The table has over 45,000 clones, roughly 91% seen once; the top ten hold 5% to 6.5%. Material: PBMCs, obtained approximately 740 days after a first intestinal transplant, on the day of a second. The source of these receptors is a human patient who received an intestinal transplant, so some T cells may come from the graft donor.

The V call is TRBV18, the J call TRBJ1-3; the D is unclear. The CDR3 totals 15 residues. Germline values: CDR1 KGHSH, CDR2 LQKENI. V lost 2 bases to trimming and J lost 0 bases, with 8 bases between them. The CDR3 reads CASSPAVGSGNTIYF. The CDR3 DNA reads TGTGCCAGCTCACCAGCTGTTGGCTCTGGAAACACCATATATTTT.

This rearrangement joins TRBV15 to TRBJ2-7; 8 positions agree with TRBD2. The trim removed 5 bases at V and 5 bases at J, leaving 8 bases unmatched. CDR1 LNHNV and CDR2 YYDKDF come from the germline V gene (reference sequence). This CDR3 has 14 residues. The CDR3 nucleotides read TGTGCCACCAGCGGGAGGGACGGGGGGGACGAGCAGTACTTC. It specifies CATSGRDGGDEQYF.

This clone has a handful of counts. Here the CDR3 reads CARLGLKGNTIYF. The CDR3 coding sequence is TGTGCCAGGCTGGGGCTCAAGGGAAACACCATATATTTT. The chain recombines TRBV27 with TRBJ1-3, with a weak D call TRBD1 (5 bases). Germline CDR1 and CDR2: MNHEY and SMNVEV (reference sequence). The CDR3 loop spans 13 amino acids. Trimming took 9 bases from V and 4 from J, leaving 13 bases between them.

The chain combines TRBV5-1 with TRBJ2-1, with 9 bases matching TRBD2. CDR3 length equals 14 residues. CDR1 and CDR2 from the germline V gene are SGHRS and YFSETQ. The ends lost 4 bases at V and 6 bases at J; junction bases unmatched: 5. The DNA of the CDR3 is TGCGCCAGCAGCCAGGGACTAGCAGTCAATGAGCAGTTCTTC. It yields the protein CASSQGLAVNEQFF. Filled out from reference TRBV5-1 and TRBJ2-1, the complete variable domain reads KAGVTQTPRYLIKTRGQQVTLSCSPISGHRSVSWYQQTPGQGLQFLFEYFSETQRNKGNFPGRFSGRQFSNSRSEMNVSTLELGDSALYLCASSQGLAVNEQFFGPGTRLTVL.

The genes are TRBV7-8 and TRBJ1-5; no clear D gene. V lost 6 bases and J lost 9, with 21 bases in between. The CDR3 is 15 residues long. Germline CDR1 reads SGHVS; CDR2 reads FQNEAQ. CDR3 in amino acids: CASSSLVLKESPQHF. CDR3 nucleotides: TGTGCCAGCAGTTCCCTGGTACTAAAAGAGTCGCCCCAGCATTTT. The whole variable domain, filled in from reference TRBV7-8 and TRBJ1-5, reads GAGVSQSPRYKVAKRGQDVALRCDPISGHVSLFWYQQALGQGPEFLTYFQNEAQLDKSGLPSDRFFAERPEGSVSTLKIQRTQQEDSAVYLCASSSLVLKESPQHFGDGTRLSIL.

In nucleotides, the CDR3 is TGTGCCAGCAGTTTAACTAGCGGGAGGGTTACGACTAAAAACATTCAGTACTTC. Protein sequence: CASSLTSGRVTTKNIQYF. The V and J genes are TRBV27 and TRBJ2-4, with 13 bases fitting TRBD2. Germline loops: CDR1 MNHEY, CDR2 SMNVEV (reference sequence). V trimming: 2 bases; J trimming: 4 bases; junction bases outside the gene matches: 8. The CDR3 runs 18 residues.

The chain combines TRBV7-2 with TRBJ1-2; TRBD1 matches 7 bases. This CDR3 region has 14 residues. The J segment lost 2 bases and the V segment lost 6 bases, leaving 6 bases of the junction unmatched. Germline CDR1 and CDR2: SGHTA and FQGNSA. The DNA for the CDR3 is TGTGCCAGCAGGAGACAGGGCGTCAACTATGGCTACACCTTC. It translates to CASRRQGVNYGYTF.

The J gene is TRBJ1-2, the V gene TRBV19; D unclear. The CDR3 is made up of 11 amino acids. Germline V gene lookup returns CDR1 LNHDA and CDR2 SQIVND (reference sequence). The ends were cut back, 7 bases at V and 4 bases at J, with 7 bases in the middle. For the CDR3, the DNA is TGTGCCAGTATGACGTCCTATGGCTACACCTTC. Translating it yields CASMTSYGYTF.

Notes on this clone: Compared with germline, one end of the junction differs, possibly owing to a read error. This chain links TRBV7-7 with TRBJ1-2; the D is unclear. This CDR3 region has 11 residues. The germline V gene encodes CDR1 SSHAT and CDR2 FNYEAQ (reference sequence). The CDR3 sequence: CASSFNYGYTF. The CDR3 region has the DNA TGTGCTAGCAGCTTCAACTATGGCTACACCTTC.

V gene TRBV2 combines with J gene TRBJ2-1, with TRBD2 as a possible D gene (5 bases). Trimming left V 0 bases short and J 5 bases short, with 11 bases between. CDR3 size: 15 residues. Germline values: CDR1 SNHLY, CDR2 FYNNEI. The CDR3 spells CASSEALQRNNEQFF. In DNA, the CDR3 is TGTGCCAGCAGTGAAGCGCTTCAGCGGAACAATGAGCAGTTCTTC.

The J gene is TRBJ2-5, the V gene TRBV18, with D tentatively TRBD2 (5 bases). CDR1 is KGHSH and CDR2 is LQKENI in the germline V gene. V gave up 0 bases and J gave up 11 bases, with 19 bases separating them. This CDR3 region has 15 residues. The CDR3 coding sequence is TGTGCCAGCTCACCACCGAGGTCCGGGGTCCTTGGGCAGTACTTC. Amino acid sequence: CASSPPRSGVLGQYF. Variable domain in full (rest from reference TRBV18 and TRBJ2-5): NAGVMQNPRHLVRRRGQEARLRCSPMKGHSHVYWYRQLPEEGLKFMVYLQKENIIDESGMPKERFSAEFPKEGPSILRIQQVVRGDSAAYFCASSPPRSGVLGQYFGPGTRLLVL.